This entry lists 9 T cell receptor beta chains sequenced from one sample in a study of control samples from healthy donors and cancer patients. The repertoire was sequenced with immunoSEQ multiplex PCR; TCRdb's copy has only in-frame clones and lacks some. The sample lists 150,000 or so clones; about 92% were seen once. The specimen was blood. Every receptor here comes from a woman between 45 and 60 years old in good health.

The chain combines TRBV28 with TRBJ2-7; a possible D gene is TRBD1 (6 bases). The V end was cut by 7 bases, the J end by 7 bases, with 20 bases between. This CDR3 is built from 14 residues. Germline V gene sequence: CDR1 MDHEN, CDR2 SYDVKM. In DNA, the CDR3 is TGTGCCAGCACCTCAGGGGCCGGCTTGAGGGAGCAGTACTTC. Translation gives CASTSGAGLREQYF.

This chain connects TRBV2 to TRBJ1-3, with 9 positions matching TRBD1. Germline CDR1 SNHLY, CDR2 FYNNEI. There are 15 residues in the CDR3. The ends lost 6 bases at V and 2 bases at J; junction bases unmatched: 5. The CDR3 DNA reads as TGTGCCAGCAGCGAGGACAGGGGCCCTGGAAACACCATATATTTT. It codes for CASSEDRGPGNTIYF.

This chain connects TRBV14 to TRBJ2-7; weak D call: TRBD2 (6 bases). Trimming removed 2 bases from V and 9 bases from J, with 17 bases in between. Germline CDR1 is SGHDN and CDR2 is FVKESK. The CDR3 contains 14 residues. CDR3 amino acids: CASSQTVGGTGQYF. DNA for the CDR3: TGTGCCAGCAGCCAAACGGTTGGAGGGACTGGGCAGTACTTC.

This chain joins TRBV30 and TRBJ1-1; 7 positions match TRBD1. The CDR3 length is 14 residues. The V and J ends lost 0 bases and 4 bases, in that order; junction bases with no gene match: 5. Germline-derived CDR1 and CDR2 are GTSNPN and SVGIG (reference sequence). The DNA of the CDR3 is TGTGCCTGGAGTGTAAACAGGGGAATCACTGAAGCTTTCTTT. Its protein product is CAWSVNRGITEAFF.

The CDR3 sequence is CASSLEGGVDGQPQHF. The CDR3 DNA follows: TGCGCCAGCAGTCTAGAAGGGGGCGTAGATGGACAGCCCCAGCATTTT. The chain recombines TRBV23-1 with TRBJ1-5; 7 bases line up with TRBD1. TRBV23-1 is an ORF for which the function is uncertain. The junction had 13 bases not matched to a gene; V was cut back by 4 bases and J by 7 bases. The CDR3 is 16 amino acids.

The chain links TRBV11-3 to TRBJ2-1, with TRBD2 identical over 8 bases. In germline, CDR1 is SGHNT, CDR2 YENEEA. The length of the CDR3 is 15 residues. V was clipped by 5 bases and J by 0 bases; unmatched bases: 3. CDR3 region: CASSGAGDSYNEQFF. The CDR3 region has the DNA TGTGCCAGCAGCGGAGCGGGGGACTCCTACAATGAGCAGTTCTTC. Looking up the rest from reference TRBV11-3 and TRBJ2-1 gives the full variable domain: EAGVVQSPRYKIIEKKQPVAFWCNPISGHNTLYWYLQNLGQGPELLIRYENEEAVDDSQLPKDRFSAERLKGVDSTLKIQPAELGDSAVYLCASSGAGDSYNEQFFGPGTRLTVL.

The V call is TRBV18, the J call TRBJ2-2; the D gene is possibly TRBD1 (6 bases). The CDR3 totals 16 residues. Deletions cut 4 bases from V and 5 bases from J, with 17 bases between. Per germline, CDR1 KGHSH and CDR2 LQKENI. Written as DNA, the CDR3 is TGTGCCAGCTCACACCGGGACACCACCATTACCGGGGAGCTGTTTTTT. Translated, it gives CASSHRDTTITGELFF.

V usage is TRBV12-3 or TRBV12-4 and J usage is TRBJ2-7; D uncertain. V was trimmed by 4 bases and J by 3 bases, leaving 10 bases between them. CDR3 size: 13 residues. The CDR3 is CASSSPTYYEQYF. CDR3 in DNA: TGTGCCAGCAGTTCCCCTACCTACTACGAGCAGTACTTC.

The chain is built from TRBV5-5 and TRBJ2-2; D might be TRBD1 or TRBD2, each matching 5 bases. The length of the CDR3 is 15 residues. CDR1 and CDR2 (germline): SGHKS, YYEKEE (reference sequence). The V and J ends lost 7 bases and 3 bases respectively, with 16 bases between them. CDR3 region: CASSQGQGHTGELFF. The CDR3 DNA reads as TGTGCCAGCTCCCAAGGCCAGGGACACACCGGGGAGCTGTTTTTT.